What follows are 16 T cell receptor beta chains derived from one specimen sequenced in a study of blood T cell repertoires in COVID-19. The data were produced by immunoSEQ multiplex PCR, yet TCRdb's version contains in-frame clones alone and is incomplete. This sample has about 140,000 clones, with almost 80% found just once. The sequenced material came from PBMCs or T cells enriched from blood (not recorded which). The receptor source for this set is a woman aged 45-59 years who had recovered from COVID-19.

This clone was seen once. This chain links TRBV5-1 with TRBJ2-3, with 9 nucleotides matching TRBD2. V lost 1 base, J lost 0 bases, and 6 bases stayed unmatched. Germline loops: CDR1 SGHRS, CDR2 YFSETQ. This CDR3 contains 17 residues. In DNA, the CDR3 is TGCGCCAGCAGCTTGATCATAGCGGGGGCTAGCACAGATACGCAGTATTTT. Translating it yields CASSLIIAGASTDTQYF.

This clone was seen a few times. This chain joins TRBV27 and TRBJ1-5; D call uncertain. The germline V gene has CDR1 MNHEY and CDR2 SMNVEV (reference sequence). The ends were cut back, 5 bases at V and 9 bases at J, with 14 bases in the middle. This CDR3 has 13 amino acids. For the CDR3, the DNA is TGTGCCAGCAGTCCCCGCCCTGAGGGGCCCCAGCATTTT. Its protein is CASSPRPEGPQHF.

This clone was observed a single time. CDR3 protein: CASSPHASGSLYEQYF. For the CDR3, the DNA is TGTGCCAGCAGTCCCCACGCTAGCGGGAGTTTATACGAGCAGTACTTC. This rearrangement joins TRBV27 to TRBJ2-7; 10 nucleotides align to TRBD2. V shed 5 bases, J shed 4 bases, and the junction held 11 bases outside the gene matches. This CDR3 has 16 residues. Germline-derived CDR1 and CDR2 are MNHEY and SMNVEV (reference sequence).

The rearrangement uses TRBV5-1 and TRBJ2-1; possible D gene TRBD1, 5 bases. This CDR3 contains 15 residues. The germline V and J ends were trimmed by 2 bases and 3 bases, with 12 bases remaining between them. Per germline, CDR1 SGHRS and CDR2 YFSETQ. The CDR3 DNA reads as TGCGCCAGCAGCTTTTCAGGGCCCGACTACAATGAGCAGTTCTTC. Translation: CASSFSGPDYNEQFF.

CDR3 bases: TGTGCCAGTATGAGGCAGGGGACGGGCTATGGCTACACCTTC. This translates into CASMRQGTGYGYTF. This sequence joins TRBV19 and TRBJ1-2; tentatively, D is TRBD1 (6 bases). V was trimmed by 7 bases and J by 4 bases, leaving 16 bases between them. CDR1 is LNHDA, CDR2 SQIVND, per germline (reference sequence). CDR3 length: 14 residues.

The rearrangement joins TRBV4-1 to TRBJ1-1; D might be TRBD1 (6 bases). Germline values: CDR1 MGHRA, CDR2 YSYEKL. V lost 4 bases and J lost 5, with 11 bases in between. The CDR3 has 13 amino acids. CDR3 region: CASSRQEDTEAFF. CDR3 nucleotides: TGCGCCAGCAGCCGACAGGAGGATACTGAAGCTTTCTTT.

The J gene is TRBJ1-1, the V gene TRBV28; 7 positions agree with TRBD1. This CDR3 region has 16 residues. V lost 6 bases, J lost 0 bases, and 10 bases stayed unmatched. Germline CDR1 reads MDHEN; CDR2 reads SYDVKM. The CDR3 here is CASRTGAPTMNTEAFF. The CDR3 DNA sequence: TGTGCCAGCAGAACAGGGGCGCCAACCATGAACACTGAAGCTTTCTTT.

The gene calls are TRBV7-9 and TRBJ2-7; 16 bases are a match to TRBD2. Germline V lookup: CDR1 SEHNR, CDR2 FQNEAQ (reference sequence). This CDR3 spans 18 amino acids. V gave up 5 bases and J gave up 3 bases; unmatched junction bases: 10. The CDR3 nucleotides read TGTGCCAGCAGCGGCCCGGGACTAGCGGGGGGGCCACTCTACGAGCAGTACTTC. Its protein product is CASSGPGLAGGPLYEQYF. Full variable domain (remainder filled in from reference TRBV7-9 and TRBJ2-7): DTGVSQNPRHKITKRGQNVTFRCDPISEHNRLYWYRQTLGQGPEFLTYFQNEAQLEKSRLLSDRFSAERPKGSFSTLEIQRTEQGDSAMYLCASSGPGLAGGPLYEQYFGPGTRLTVT.

The genes are TRBV19 and TRBJ1-4; D gene uncertain. Germline CDR1 is LNHDA and CDR2 is SQIVND (reference sequence). The CDR3 is 15 amino acids. V was cut by 2 bases and J by 5 bases, with 12 bases left in between. CDR3 nucleotide sequence: TGTGCCAGTAGTATACCCCCTGGGAGGAATGAAAAACTGTTTTTT. It codes for CASSIPPGRNEKLFF.

The genes are TRBV29-1 and TRBJ1-2; unclear D gene. Between the trimmed V and J ends, which lost 6 bases and 3 bases, there was a span of 14 bases. Germline CDR1 is SQVTM and CDR2 is ANQGSEA. The length of the CDR3 is 13 residues. CDR3 coding DNA: TGCAGCGTCCCAGACTTAGTACACTATGGCTACACCTTC. Amino acid sequence: CSVPDLVHYGYTF.

The table lists this clone with a count of one. The chain links TRBV15 to TRBJ2-7, with a weak D call TRBD2 (6 bases). Germline V gene lookup returns CDR1 LNHNV and CDR2 YYDKDF (reference sequence). The length of the CDR3 is 14 residues. V lost 5 bases and J lost 2, with 13 bases in between. CDR3 DNA: TGTGCCACCAGCGGGGCGGGATCGGCCTACGAGCAGTACTTC. Its translation is CATSGAGSAYEQYF.

The genes are TRBV14 and TRBJ1-2; TRBD1 matches at 7 bases. With V trimmed by 6 bases and J by 8 bases, 9 bases remained unmatched. Germline V lookup: CDR1 SGHDN, CDR2 FVKESK. CDR3 size: 13 residues. The CDR3 DNA reads TGTGCCAGCAGTGAAAGGGGGCGCGTGGGCTACACCTTC. Translating it yields CASSERGRVGYTF.

The chain uses TRBV7-9 and TRBJ1-4; D ambiguous. Germline V gene sequence: CDR1 SEHNR, CDR2 FQNEAQ (reference sequence). Trimming removed 1 base at V and 8 bases at J, with 17 bases between. The CDR3 loop spans 16 amino acids. CDR3: CASSLVKGLGGEKLFF. The CDR3, as DNA: TGTGCCAGCAGCTTAGTAAAAGGACTGGGAGGAGAAAAACTGTTTTTT.

The rearrangement links TRBV11-2 to TRBJ2-7; D gene ambiguous. The CDR3 has 14 residues. V was cut by 5 bases and J by 7 bases, with 18 bases left in between. Germline CDR1 and CDR2: SGHAT and FQNNGV. CDR3 coding DNA: TGTGCCAGCAGCCCCCGCCGAGAGGCTGGGGAGCAGTACTTC. Protein sequence: CASSPRREAGEQYF.

The V gene is TRBV28, the J gene TRBJ1-2; perhaps TRBD1 as D (5 bases). CDR1 and CDR2 from the germline V gene are MDHEN and SYDVKM. The CDR3 is made up of 16 amino acids. The germline V and J ends were trimmed by 4 bases and 7 bases, with 22 bases remaining between them. The CDR3: CASSSTGGERTRGYTF. For the CDR3, the DNA is TGTGCCAGCAGTTCGACGGGGGGGGAGAGAACCCGTGGCTACACCTTC.

The rearrangement uses TRBV10-3 and TRBJ1-5; D is undetermined. This CDR3 contains 14 residues. V lost 4 bases, J lost 5 bases, and 12 bases lay in between. Germline V gene sequence: CDR1 ENHRY, CDR2 SYGVKD. The DNA of the CDR3 is TGTGCCATCAGTGGGAGCGGAGGCGATCAGCCCCAGCATTTT. Its protein product is CAISGSGGDQPQHF.